Listed below are T cell receptor beta chains from one sample, sequenced in a study of T-cell reconstitution after alpha-beta-depleted transplantation in children. MiXCR, run by TCRdb on the PCR reads, gives a single entry per CDR3 protein. Of a few hundred thousand distinct CDR3 sequences listed, nearly 10% are singletons. The input for sequencing was PBMCs from the stem cell graft donor, taken from the stem cell graft. All receptors come from a human donor who donated a stem cell graft to a child with SCID. CDR3s include the opening cysteine and the closing phenylalanine or tryptophan. D genes are given only for firm matches. Clone size is stated in some rows and not others, as once, few, many or a class when expanded.

clone size,V gene,D gene,J gene,CDR3 protein,CDR3 DNA
NA,TRBV12-3/TRBV12-4,NA,TRBJ2-1,CASSLAPGDEQFF,TGTGCCAGCAGTTTAGCGCCCGGGGATGAGCAGTTCTTC
NA,TRBV7-6,NA,TRBJ2-4,CASSLVQGPAQKNIQYF,TGTGCCAGCAGCTTAGTTCAGGGTCCGGCCCAGAAAAACATTCAGTACTTC
NA,TRBV6-1,NA,TRBJ2-7,CASSDRAGSSYEQYF,TGTGCCAGCAGTGACCGGGCAGGAAGCTCCTACGAGCAGTACTTC
few,TRBV4-2,TRBD2,TRBJ2-1,CASRPIAGGSYNEQFF,TGTGCCAGCAGACCAATAGCGGGGGGCTCCTACAATGAGCAGTTCTTC
few,TRBV12-3/TRBV12-4,NA,TRBJ2-1,CASSLRGRGEQFF,TGTGCCAGCAGTTTGCGGGGTCGGGGTGAGCAGTTCTTC
few,TRBV11-1,NA,TRBJ1-6,CASRFMSNSPLHF,TGTGCCAGCAGGTTTATGAGTAATTCACCCCTCCACTTT
NA,TRBV2,NA,TRBJ1-1,CASSEALQGTEAFF,TGTGCCAGCAGTGAAGCGCTTCAGGGGACTGAAGCTTTCTTT
many,TRBV6-5,NA,TRBJ2-5,CASSYSTTGPLETQYF,TGTGCCAGCAGTTACTCGACAACAGGGCCTTTGGAGACCCAGTACTTC
NA,TRBV10-3,NA,TRBJ1-2,CAIQTDIRQSGYTF,TGTGCCATCCAAACCGATATACGACAGTCCGGCTACACCTTC
NA,TRBV20-1,TRBD2,TRBJ2-3,CSAIRGGTTDTQYF,TGCAGTGCGATCCGCGGGGGGACCACAGATACGCAGTATTTT
NA,TRBV19,TRBD2,TRBJ2-1,CASSIGGGYNEQFF,TGTGCCAGTAGTATTGGGGGGGGATACAATGAGCAGTTCTTC
NA,TRBV12-3/TRBV12-4,TRBD1,TRBJ2-1,CASSLYSDRGQFF,TGTGCCAGCAGTCTTTACTCGGACAGGGGGCAGTTCTTC
NA,TRBV6-5,NA,TRBJ1-5,CASSYPQGRGDQPQHF,TGTGCCAGCAGTTACCCCCAGGGACGGGGGGATCAGCCCCAGCATTTT
NA,TRBV5-1,NA,TRBJ1-2,CASSLGKGLGYTF,TGCGCCAGCAGCTTGGGGAAAGGCCTTGGCTACACCTTC
many,TRBV6-1,NA,TRBJ1-1,CASSTGPNTEAFF,TGTGCCAGCAGTACGGGCCCGAACACTGAAGCTTTCTTT
few,TRBV29-1,NA,TRBJ1-1,CSVGGLSEAFF,TGCAGCGTGGGGGGTTTATCTGAAGCTTTCTTT
few,TRBV29-1,NA,TRBJ1-1,CSVRGTGDTEAFF,TGCAGCGTTAGGGGCACGGGGGACACTGAAGCTTTCTTT
many,TRBV20-1,NA,TRBJ1-1,CSARDWRAEAFF,TGCAGTGCTAGAGATTGGAGAGCTGAAGCTTTCTTT
many,TRBV29-1,NA,TRBJ1-2,CSVLSPGRASYTF,TGCAGCGTTTTAAGTCCGGGCAGGGCTTCCTACACCTTC
few,TRBV12-3/TRBV12-4,NA,TRBJ1-4,CASSLAVGYNEKLFF,TGTGCCAGCAGTTTAGCGGTAGGGTATAATGAAAAACTGTTTTTT
few,TRBV27,NA,TRBJ2-1,CASSLGFNGEQFF,TGTGCCAGCAGTCTAGGGTTTAACGGTGAGCAGTTCTTC
few,TRBV2,NA,TRBJ2-7,CASSEQYEQYF,TGTGCCAGCAGTGAACAATACGAGCAGTACTTC
NA,TRBV20-1,NA,TRBJ2-5,CSARGPRETQYF,TGCAGTGCTAGGGGGCCCAGAGAGACCCAGTACTTC